This section outlines one T cell receptor (beta chain) sequence together with its context. Its antigen is unidentified. This entry is derived from a study of shared clonotypes between healthy human individuals. Study context: Used for every donor were three CD4 naive, three CD4 memory, two CD8 naive and one CD8 memory plate.

This CDR3 has 16 residues. V was shortened by 5 bases and J by 1 base, with 16 bases between the two germline ends. Germline assignment: CDR1 LNHNV and CDR2 YYDKDF (reference sequence). Produced via immunoSEQ multiplex PCR; TCRdb's table is partial and in-frame only. The sample carries approximately 2.5 million clones, 93% recorded once. The study's findings and limits: The study generally estimated greater richness for naive than memory subsets. Among several donors, approximately 5% of naive CD4 clonotypes were found in common. Some clonotypes were shared by all four sorted-subset donors, while others were not shared. The non-shared ones had lower generation probabilities than the shared ones.

This chain links TRBV15 with TRBJ2-3, with D possibly matching TRBD2 (5 bases). The sequence was collected from a man aged 18 to 35 in good health. Some clones in this sample may be carry-over from other donors' samples. The sample was naive CD4+ T cells from PBMCs. The subset here: CD45RA+ positively selected. This CDR3 is CATSPRGRTGTDTQYF. The CDR3 DNA is TGTGCCACCAGCCCCCGGGGTCGAACTGGCACAGATACGCAGTATTTT.